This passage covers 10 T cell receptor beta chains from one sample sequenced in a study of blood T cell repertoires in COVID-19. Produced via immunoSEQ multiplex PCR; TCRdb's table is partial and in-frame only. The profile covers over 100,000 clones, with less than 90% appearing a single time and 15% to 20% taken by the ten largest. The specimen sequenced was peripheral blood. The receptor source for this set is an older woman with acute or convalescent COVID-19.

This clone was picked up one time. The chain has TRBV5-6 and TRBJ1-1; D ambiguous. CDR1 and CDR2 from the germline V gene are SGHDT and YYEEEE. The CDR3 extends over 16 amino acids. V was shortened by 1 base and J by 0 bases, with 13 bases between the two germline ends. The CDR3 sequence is CASSLYGERVNTEAFF. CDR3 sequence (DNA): TGTGCCAGCAGCTTGTACGGGGAGAGGGTGAACACTGAAGCTTTCTTT.

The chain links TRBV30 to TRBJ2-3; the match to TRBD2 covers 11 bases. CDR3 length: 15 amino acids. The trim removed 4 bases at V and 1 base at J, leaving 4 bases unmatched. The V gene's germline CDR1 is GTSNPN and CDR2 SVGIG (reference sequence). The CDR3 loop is CAWTSSGRRTDTQYF. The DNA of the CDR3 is TGTGCCTGGACGTCTAGCGGGAGGCGCACAGATACGCAGTATTTT. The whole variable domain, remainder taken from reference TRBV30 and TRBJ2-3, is SQTIHQWPATLVQPVGSPLSLECTVEGTSNPNLYWYRQAAGRGLQLLFYSVGIGQISSEVPQNLSASRPQDRQFILSSKKLLLSDSGFYLCAWTSSGRRTDTQYFGPGTRLTVL.

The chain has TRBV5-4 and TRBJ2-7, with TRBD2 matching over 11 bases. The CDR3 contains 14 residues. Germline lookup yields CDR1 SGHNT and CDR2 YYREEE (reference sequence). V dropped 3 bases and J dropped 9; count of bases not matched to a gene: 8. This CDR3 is CASSSNALAGGQYF. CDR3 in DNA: TGTGCCAGCAGCTCGAATGCCCTAGCGGGAGGGCAGTACTTC.

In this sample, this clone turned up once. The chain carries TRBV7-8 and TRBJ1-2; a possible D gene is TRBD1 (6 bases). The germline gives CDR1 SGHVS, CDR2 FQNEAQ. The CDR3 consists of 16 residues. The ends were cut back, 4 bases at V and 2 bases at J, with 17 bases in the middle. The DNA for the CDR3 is TGTGCCAGCAGCTACTACGAGGTTAGGGGGAACTATGGCTACACCTTC. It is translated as CASSYYEVRGNYGYTF.

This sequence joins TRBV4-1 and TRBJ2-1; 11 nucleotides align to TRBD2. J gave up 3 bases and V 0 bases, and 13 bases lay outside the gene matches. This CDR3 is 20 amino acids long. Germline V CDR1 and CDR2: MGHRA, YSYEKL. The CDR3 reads CASSQETLLTGLAGYNEQFF. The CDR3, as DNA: TGCGCCAGCAGCCAAGAAACTCTGCTGACCGGACTAGCGGGCTACAATGAGCAGTTCTTC.

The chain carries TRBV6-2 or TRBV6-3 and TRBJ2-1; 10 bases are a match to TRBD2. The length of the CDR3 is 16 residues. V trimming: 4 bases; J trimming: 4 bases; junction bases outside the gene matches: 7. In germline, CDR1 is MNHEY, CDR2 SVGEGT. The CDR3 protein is CASSFRGLAVYNEQFF. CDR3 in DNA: TGTGCCAGCAGTTTCCGCGGACTAGCGGTTTACAATGAGCAGTTCTTC.

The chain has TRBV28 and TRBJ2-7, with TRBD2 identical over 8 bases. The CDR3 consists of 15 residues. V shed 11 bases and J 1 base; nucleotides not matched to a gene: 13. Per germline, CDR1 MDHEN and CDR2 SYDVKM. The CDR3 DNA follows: TGTGCCGCCGCAGGTCCCGCGGGGGGTTCCTACGAGCAGTACTTC. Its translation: CAAAGPAGGSYEQYF.

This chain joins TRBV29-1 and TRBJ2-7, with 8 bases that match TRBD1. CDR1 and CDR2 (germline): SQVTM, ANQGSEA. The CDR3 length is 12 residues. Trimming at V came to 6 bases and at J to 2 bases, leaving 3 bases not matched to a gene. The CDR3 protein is CSVRGQAYEQYF. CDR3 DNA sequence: TGCAGCGTGCGGGGACAGGCCTACGAGCAGTACTTC.

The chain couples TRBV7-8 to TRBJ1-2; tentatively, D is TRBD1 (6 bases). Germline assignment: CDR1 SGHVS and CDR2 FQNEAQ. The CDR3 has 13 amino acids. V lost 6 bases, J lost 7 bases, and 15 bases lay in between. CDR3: CASRAWGLGGYTF. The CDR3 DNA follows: TGTGCCAGCAGGGCTTGGGGGCTCGGTGGCTACACCTTC.

CDR3 region: CASSLGEGRVAPLHF. As DNA, the CDR3 is TGTGCCAGCAGCTTAGGGGAGGGGAGGGTAGCACCCCTCCACTTT. This chain links TRBV7-9 with TRBJ1-6; D perhaps matches TRBD1 (5 bases). Germline V gives CDR1 SEHNR, CDR2 FQNEAQ (reference sequence). The CDR3 covers 15 residues. The ends were cut back, 1 base at V and 11 bases at J, with 15 bases in the middle. The entire variable domain, with the rest obtained from reference TRBV7-9 and TRBJ1-6, is as follows: DTGVSQNPRHKITKRGQNVTFRCDPISEHNRLYWYRQTLGQGPEFLTYFQNEAQLEKSRLLSDRFSAERPKGSFSTLEIQRTEQGDSAMYLCASSLGEGRVAPLHFGNGTRLTVT.